Detailed here is one T cell receptor beta chain. The antigen remains undetermined. With template switching, a universal primer site was added, and the cDNA carried unique molecular identifiers. TCRdb recomputed calls from the 5' RACE reads with MiXCR, one row per CDR3 protein. The sample records 1.5 million to 2 million distinct CDR3 sequences, roughly a third being singletons. Germline loops: CDR1 SGHDT, CDR2 YYEEEE. Trimming left V 4 bases short and J 15 bases short, with 20 bases between. The length of the CDR3 is 13 residues. This entry comes from a study of identical twins. Regarding the study as a whole: Carriage of fewer insertions was seen in abundant cord blood beta clonotypes, whereas memory repertoires showed none.

This rearrangement joins TRBV5-6 to TRBJ1-5, with D perhaps matching TRBD1 (5 bases). The sample was cord blood. This TCR came from a newborn girl in good health. The DNA for the CDR3 is TGTGCCAGCAGCCGCCGGGGGGACCGCCTGAGGCATTTT. Its translation: CASSRRGDRLRHF.